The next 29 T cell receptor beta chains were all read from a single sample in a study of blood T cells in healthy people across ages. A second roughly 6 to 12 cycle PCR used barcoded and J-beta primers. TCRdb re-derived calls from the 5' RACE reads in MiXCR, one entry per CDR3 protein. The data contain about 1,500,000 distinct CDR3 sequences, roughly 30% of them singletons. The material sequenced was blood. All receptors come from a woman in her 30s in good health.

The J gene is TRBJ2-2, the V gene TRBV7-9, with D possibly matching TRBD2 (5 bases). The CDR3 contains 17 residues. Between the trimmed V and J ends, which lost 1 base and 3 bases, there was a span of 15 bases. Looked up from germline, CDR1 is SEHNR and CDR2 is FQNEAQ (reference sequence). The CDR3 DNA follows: TGTGCCAGCAGCTTAGAAGTTACCGGAGGAGACACCGGGGAGCTGTTTTTT. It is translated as CASSLEVTGGDTGELFF.

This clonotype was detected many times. The CDR3 loop reads CSVEPPGTQGDEQFF. The CDR3 DNA follows: TGCAGCGTTGAGCCCCCGGGGACCCAGGGAGATGAGCAGTTCTTC. The V and J genes are TRBV29-1 and TRBJ2-1, with D perhaps assigned TRBD1 or TRBD2 (5 bases each). V was shortened by 3 bases and J by 8 bases, with 20 bases between the two germline ends. The CDR3 consists of 15 residues. CDR1 SQVTM and CDR2 ANQGSEA come from the germline V gene.

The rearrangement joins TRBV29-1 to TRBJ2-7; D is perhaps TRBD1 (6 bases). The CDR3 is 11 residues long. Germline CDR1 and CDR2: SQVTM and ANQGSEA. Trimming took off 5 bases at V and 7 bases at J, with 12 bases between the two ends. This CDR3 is CSVSRDNEQYF. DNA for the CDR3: TGCAGCGTTTCCAGGGACAATGAGCAGTACTTC.

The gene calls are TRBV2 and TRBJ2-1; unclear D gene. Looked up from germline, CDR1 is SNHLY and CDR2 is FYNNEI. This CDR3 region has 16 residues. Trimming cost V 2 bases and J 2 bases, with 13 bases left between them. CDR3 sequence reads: CASSEFVGLTYNEQFF. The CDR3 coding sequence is TGTGCCAGCAGTGAATTTGTAGGATTGACCTACAATGAGCAGTTCTTC.

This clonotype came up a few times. Here the CDR3 reads CASSPILAADFYEQYF. CDR3 nucleotide sequence: TGTGCCAGCAGTCCAATACTAGCGGCCGATTTCTACGAGCAGTACTTC. The chain links TRBV27 to TRBJ2-7; 8 bases are shared with TRBD2. The V gene end was trimmed by 5 bases and the J gene end by 3 bases; junction bases not matched to a gene: 12. The CDR3 covers 16 residues. Germline V gives CDR1 MNHEY, CDR2 SMNVEV (reference sequence).

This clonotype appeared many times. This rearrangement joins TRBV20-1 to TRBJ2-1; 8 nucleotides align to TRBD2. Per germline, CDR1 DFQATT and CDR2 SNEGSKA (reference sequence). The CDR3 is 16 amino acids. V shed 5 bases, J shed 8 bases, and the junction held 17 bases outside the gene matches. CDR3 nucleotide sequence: TGCAGTGCTCAAACCCCGGGAGGGCCAATTGGGGATGAGCAGTTCTTC. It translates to CSAQTPGGPIGDEQFF.

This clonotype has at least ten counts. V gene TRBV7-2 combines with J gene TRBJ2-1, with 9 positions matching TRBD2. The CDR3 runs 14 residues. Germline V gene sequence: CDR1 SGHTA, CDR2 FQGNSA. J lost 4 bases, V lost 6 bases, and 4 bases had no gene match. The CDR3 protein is CASRPSGEYNEQFF. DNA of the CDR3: TGTGCCAGCAGACCTAGCGGGGAGTACAATGAGCAGTTCTTC.

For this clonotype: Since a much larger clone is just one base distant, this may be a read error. CDR3: CTSSPTDRETQYF. The CDR3 region has the DNA TGTACCAGCAGCCCCACCGACCGGGAGACCCAGTACTTC. The rearrangement uses TRBV7-9 and TRBJ2-5; the D is unclear. The germline gives CDR1 SEHNR, CDR2 FQNEAQ (reference sequence). The CDR3 covers 13 residues.

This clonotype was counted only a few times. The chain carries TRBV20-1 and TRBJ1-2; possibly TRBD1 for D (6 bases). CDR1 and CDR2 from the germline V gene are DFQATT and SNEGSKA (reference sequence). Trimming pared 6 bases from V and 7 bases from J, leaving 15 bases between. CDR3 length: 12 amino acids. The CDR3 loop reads CSAIAGAGGYTF. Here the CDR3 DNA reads TGCAGTGCCATCGCGGGGGCGGGTGGCTACACCTTC.

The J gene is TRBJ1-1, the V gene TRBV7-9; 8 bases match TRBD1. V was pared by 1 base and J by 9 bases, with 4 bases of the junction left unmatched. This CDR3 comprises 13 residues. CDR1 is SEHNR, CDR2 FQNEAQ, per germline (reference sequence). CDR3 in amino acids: CASSLVQGGKAFF. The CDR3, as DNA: TGTGCCAGCAGCTTAGTACAGGGGGGGAAAGCTTTCTTT.

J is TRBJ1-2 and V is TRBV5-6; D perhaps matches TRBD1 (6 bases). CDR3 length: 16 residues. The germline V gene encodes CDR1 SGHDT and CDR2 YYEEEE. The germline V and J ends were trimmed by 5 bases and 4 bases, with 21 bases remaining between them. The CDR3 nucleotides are TGTGCCAGCAGACTGGTTAGGGGGGCCCCTCTCTATGGCTACACCTTC. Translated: CASRLVRGAPLYGYTF.

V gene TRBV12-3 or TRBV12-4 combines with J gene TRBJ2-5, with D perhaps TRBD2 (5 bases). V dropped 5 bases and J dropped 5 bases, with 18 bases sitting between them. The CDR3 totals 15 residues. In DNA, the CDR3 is TGTGCCAGCAGTCCCCCCTTAGAGGGTGGTGAGACCCAGTACTTC. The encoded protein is CASSPPLEGGETQYF.

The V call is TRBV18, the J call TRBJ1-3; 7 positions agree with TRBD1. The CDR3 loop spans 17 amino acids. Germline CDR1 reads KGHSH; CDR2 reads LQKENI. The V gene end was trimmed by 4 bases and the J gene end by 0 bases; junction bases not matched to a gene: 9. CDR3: CASSLPGQRYSGNTIYF. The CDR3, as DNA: TGTGCCAGCTCACTACCGGGACAGAGATACTCTGGAAACACCATATATTTT. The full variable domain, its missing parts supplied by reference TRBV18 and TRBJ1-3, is NAGVMQNPRHLVRRRGQEARLRCSPMKGHSHVYWYRQLPEEGLKFMVYLQKENIIDESGMPKERFSAEFPKEGPSILRIQQVVRGDSAAYFCASSLPGQRYSGNTIYFGEGSWLTVV.

CDR3 bases: TGTGCCAGTACCCACCCAGGGGATGAGCAGTTCTTC. Its translation is CASTHPGDEQFF. The chain uses TRBV19 and TRBJ2-1; D might be TRBD1 (6 bases). Per germline, CDR1 LNHDA and CDR2 SQIVND (reference sequence). V lost 7 bases and J 8 bases, leaving 12 bases between the germline ends. The CDR3 extends over 12 amino acids.

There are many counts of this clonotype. The CDR3 nucleotides read TGTGCTAGTGAAACACAGGGTCCTCTAGGGAATGAGCAGTTCTTC. This codes for CASETQGPLGNEQFF. The chain joins TRBV12-5 to TRBJ2-1; D perhaps matches TRBD1 (6 bases). This CDR3 region has 15 residues. CDR1 and CDR2 (germline): LGHNT, FRNRAP. V was pared by 7 bases and J by 7 bases, with 20 bases between.

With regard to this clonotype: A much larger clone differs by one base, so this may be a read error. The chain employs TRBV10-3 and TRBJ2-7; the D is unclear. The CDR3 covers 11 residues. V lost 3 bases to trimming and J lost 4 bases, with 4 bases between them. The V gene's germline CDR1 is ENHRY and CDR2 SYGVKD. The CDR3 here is CAISEQYEQYV. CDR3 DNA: TGTGCCATCAGTGAACAGTACGAGCAGTACGTC.

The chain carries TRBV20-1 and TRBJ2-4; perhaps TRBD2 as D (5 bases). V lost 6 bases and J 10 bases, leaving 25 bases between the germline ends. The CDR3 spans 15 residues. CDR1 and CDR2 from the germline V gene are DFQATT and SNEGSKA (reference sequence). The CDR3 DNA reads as TGCAGTGCCTCCCTCACCGGGATCTCGGCCCGTATTCAGTACTTC. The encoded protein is CSASLTGISARIQYF.

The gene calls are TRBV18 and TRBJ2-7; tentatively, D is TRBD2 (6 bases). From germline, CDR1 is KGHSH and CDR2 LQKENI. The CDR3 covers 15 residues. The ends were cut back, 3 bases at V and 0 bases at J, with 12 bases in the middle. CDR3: CASSPGEASSYEQYF. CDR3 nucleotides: TGTGCCAGCTCACCCGGGGAGGCGAGCTCCTACGAGCAGTACTTC.

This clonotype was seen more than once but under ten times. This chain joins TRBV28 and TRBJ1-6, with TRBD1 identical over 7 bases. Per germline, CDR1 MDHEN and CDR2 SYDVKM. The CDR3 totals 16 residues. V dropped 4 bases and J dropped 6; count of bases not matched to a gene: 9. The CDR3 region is CASSSRGGMSNSPLHF. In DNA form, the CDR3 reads TGTGCCAGCAGTTCCAGGGGGGGGATGTCTAATTCACCCCTCCACTTT.

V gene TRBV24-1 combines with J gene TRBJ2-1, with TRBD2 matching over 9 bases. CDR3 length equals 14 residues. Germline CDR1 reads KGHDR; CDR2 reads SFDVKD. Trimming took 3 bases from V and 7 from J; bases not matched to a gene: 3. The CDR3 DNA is TGTGCCACCAGTGATGTGCGGGAGGGTAATGAGCAGTTCTTC. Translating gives CATSDVREGNEQFF.

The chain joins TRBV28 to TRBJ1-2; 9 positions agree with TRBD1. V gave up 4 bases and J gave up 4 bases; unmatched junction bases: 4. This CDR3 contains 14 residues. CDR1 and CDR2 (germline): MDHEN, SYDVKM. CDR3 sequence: CASSYWDRVYGYTF. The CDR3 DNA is TGTGCCAGCAGTTACTGGGACAGGGTCTATGGCTACACCTTC.

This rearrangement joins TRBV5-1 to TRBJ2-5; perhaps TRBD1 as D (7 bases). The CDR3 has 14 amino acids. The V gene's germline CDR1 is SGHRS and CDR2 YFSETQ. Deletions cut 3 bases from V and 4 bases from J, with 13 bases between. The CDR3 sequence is CASSWGDRGETQYF. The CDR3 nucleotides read TGCGCCAGCAGCTGGGGGGACAGAGGAGAGACCCAGTACTTC.

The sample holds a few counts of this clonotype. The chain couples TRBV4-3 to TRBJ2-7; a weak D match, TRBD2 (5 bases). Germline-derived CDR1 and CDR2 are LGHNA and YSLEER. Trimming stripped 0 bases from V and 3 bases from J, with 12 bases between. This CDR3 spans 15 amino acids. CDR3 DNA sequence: TGCGCCAGCAGCCAAGACTACCCGGGAAACTACGAGCAGTACTTC. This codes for CASSQDYPGNYEQYF.

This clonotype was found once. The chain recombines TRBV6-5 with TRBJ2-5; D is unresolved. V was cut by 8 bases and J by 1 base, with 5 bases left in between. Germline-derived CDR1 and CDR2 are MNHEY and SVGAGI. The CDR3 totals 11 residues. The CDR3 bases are TGTGCCAGCCCAACCCAAGAGACCCAGTACTTC. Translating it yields CASPTQETQYF.

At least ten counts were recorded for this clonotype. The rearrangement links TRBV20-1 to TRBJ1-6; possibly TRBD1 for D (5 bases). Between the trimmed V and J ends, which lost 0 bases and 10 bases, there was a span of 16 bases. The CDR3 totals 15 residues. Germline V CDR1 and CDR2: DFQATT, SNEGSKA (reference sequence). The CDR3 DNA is TGCAGTGCTAGAGATCTCGGAGGGGAAGCATCACCCCTCCACTTT. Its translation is CSARDLGGEASPLHF.

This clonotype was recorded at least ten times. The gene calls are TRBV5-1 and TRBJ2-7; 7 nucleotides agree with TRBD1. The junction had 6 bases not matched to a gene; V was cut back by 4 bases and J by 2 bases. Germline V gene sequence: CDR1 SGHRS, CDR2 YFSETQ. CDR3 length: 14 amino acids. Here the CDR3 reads CASSPVQGPYEQYF. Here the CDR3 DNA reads TGCGCCAGCAGCCCAGTACAGGGGCCCTACGAGCAGTACTTC.

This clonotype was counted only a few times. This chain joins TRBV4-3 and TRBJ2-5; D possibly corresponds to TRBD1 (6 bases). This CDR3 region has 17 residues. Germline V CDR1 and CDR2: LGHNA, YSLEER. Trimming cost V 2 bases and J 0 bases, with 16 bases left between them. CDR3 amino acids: CASSQPTTGLYQETQYF. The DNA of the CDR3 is TGCGCCAGCAGCCAACCTACGACAGGCCTGTACCAAGAGACCCAGTACTTC.

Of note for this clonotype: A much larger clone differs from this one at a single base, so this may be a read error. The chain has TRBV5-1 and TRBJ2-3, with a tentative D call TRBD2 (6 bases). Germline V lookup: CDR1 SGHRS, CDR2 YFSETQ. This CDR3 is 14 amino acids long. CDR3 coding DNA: TGCGCCAGCAACTTGGACTACGGTCAAGATACGCAGTATTTT. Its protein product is CASNLDYGQDTQYF.

The CDR3 sequence: CAIRRLAGWDEQYF. The DNA for the CDR3 is TGTGCCATCAGGAGACTAGCGGGATGGGATGAGCAGTACTTC. The V and J genes are TRBV12-3 or TRBV12-4 and TRBJ2-5; 11 nucleotides match TRBD2. V lost 10 bases to trimming and J lost 11 bases; unmatched junction nucleotides: 15. CDR3 length: 14 amino acids.